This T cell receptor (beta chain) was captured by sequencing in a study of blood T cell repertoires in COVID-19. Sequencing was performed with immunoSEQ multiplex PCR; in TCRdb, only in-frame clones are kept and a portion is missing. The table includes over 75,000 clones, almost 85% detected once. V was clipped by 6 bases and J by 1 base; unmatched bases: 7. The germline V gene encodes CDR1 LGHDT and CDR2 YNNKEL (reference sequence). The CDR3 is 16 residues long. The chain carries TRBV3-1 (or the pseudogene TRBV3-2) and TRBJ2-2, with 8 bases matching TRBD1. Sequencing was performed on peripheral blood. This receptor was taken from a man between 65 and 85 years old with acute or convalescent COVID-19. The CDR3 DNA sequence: TGTGCCAGCAGTCGTACAGGGGGGAGGAACACCGGGGAGCTGTTTTTT. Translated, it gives CASSRTGGRNTGELFF.